This T cell receptor beta chain was identified in a study of post-analysis software for immune sequencing data. About the research overall: Patients with relapsing-remitting, secondary progressive and progressive-relapsing multiple sclerosis courses were all represented. Broader study findings: In multiple sclerosis, normalized Chao1 diversity was significantly below that of controls. With F measure, samples from one preparation batch clustered together strongly. Four or five TRBV segments, TRBV5-6, TRBV5-1 and TRBV20-1 among them, were found more frequent in patients than controls.

Prepared libraries of TCR beta cDNA carried unique molecular identifiers. Between about 0.85 and 10 million T cells gave rise to about 450,000 cDNA molecules. TCRdb called the PCR reads again in MiXCR, with one record for every CDR3 protein. The sample includes approximately 770,000 distinct CDR3 sequences, 35% to 55% of them seen just once. On this clonotype itself: Antigen: not known.

Trimming stripped 8 bases from V and 8 bases from J, with 25 bases between. The V gene's germline CDR1 is LGHNA and CDR2 YNFKEQ. This CDR3 contains 17 residues. This chain connects TRBV4-2 to TRBJ1-6; D unresolved. This clonotype was sampled from a girl aged 5-17 years with multiple sclerosis. Sequencing was carried out using blood. CDR3 sequence reads: CASEPGERPAGDSPLHF. The CDR3 region has the DNA TGTGCCAGCGAACCTGGGGAACGGCCGGCCGGGGATTCACCCCTCCACTTT.